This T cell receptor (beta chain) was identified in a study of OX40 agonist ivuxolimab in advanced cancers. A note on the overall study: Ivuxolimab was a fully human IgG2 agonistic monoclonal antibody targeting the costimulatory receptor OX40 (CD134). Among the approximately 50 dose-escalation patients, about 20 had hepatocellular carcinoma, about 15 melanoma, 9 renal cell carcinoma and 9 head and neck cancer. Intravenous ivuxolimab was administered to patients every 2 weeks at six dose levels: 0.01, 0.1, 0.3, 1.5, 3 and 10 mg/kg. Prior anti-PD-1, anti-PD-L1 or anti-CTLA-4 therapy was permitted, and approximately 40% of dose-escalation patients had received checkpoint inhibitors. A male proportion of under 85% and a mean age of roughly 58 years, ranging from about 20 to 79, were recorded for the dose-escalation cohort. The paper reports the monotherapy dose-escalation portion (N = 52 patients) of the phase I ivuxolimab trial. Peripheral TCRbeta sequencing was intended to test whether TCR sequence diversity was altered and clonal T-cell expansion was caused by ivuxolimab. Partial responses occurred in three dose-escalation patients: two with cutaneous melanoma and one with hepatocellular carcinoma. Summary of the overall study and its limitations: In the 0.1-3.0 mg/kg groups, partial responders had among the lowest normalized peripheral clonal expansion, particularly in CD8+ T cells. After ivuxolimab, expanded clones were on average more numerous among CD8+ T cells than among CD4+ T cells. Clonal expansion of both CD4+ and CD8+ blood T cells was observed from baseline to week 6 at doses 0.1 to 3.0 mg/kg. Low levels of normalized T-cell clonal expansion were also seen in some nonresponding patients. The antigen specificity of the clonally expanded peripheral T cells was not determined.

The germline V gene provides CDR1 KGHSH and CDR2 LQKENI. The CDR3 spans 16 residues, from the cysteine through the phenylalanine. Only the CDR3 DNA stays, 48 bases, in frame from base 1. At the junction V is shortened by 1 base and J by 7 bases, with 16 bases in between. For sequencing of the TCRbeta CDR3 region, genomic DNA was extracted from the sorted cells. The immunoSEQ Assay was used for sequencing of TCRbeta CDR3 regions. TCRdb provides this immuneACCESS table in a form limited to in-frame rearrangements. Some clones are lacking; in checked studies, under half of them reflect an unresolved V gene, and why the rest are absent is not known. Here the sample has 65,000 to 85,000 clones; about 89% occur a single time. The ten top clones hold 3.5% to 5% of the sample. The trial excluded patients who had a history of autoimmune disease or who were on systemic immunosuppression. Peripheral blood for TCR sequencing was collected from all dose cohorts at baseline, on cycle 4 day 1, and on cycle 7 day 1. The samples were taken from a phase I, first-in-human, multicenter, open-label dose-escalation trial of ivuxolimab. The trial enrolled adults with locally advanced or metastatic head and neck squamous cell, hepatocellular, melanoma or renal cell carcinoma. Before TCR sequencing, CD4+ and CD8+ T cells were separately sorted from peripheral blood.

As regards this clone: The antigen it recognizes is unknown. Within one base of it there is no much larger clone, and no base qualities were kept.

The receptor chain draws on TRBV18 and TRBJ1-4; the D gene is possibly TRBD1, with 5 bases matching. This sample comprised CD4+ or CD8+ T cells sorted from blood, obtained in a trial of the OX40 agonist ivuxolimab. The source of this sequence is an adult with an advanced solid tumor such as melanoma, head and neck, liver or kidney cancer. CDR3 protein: CASSPLPTGGFEKLFF. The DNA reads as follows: TGTGCCAGCTCACCACTGCCAACAGGTGGTTTTGAAAAACTGTTTTTT.